The rows below give T cell receptor beta chains drawn from one sample of a study of blood T cells in healthy people across ages. TCRdb re-called the 5' RACE reads with MiXCR, one entry per CDR3 protein. The sample lists around 1,900,000 distinct CDR3 sequences; roughly 43% were seen once. The sample comprised blood. Receptors were obtained from a human donor in good health. The CDR3 runs from the conserved cysteine through the conserved F or W. The D gene is left open where the match is weak. Size values are once, few and many counts, or a class for expanded clones, and some rows have none.

CDR3 length	D gene	V gene	J gene	clone size	CDR3 protein	CDR3 DNA
14	NA	TRBV20-1	TRBJ2-5	few	CSAYNPGRGETQYF	TGCAGTGCTTATAACCCGGGACGGGGAGAGACCCAGTACTTC
13	TRBD1	TRBV20-1	TRBJ2-4	NA	CSANPGTGSIQYF	TGCAGTGCTAACCCCGGGACAGGGTCCATTCAGTACTTC
13	NA	TRBV20-1	TRBJ2-3	NA	CSARWRLTDTQYF	TGCAGTGCTAGATGGCGTCTCACAGATACGCAGTATTTT
16	NA	TRBV4-3	TRBJ2-3	NA	CASSQDIRPRGDTQYF	TGCGCCAGCAGCCAAGATATAAGACCCAGGGGAGATACGCAGTATTTT
16	NA	TRBV4-1	TRBJ2-2	few	CASSLGASANTGELFF	TGCGCCAGCAGCCTCGGGGCTAGCGCGAACACCGGGGAGCTGTTTTTT
14	TRBD1	TRBV12-3/TRBV12-4	TRBJ2-1	few	CASRHRGSYNEQFF	TGTGCCAGCAGACACAGGGGGTCCTACAATGAGCAGTTCTTC
13	NA	TRBV20-1	TRBJ1-2	NA	CSASGRLFYGYTF	TGCAGTGCTAGTGGCCGGCTGTTCTATGGCTACACCTTC
13	NA	TRBV28	TRBJ2-7	few	CASSLYGQNEQYF	TGTGCCAGCAGTTTATACGGTCAGAACGAGCAGTACTTC
12	NA	TRBV6-2/TRBV6-3	TRBJ2-1	many	CASGGPYNEQFF	TGTGCCAGCGGGGGACCTTACAATGAGCAGTTCTTC
15	NA	TRBV7-2	TRBJ2-3	NA	CASSLDPRQSDTQYF	TGTGCCAGCAGCTTAGACCCTAGGCAATCCGATACGCAGTATTTT
12	TRBD1	TRBV20-1	TRBJ2-7	few	CSAQDRGDEQYF	TGCAGTGCTCAGGACAGGGGGGACGAGCAGTACTTC
16	NA	TRBV4-2	TRBJ1-3	NA	CASSQDGVSSGNTIYF	TGTGCCAGCAGCCAAGATGGGGTGAGCTCTGGAAACACCATATATTTT
12	NA	TRBV29-1	TRBJ1-1	NA	CSVDGPNTEAFF	TGCAGCGTTGACGGACCGAACACTGAAGCTTTCTTT
22	NA	TRBV20-1	TRBJ1-4	NA	CSANIPPQLQADRIATNEKLFF	TGCAGTGCTAATATTCCCCCCCAGTTGCAGGCGGACCGAATTGCAACTAATGAAAAACTGTTTTTT
14	NA	TRBV6-2/TRBV6-3	TRBJ1-5	NA	CASSYTGSNQPQHF	TGTGCCAGCAGTTATACAGGGTCCAATCAGCCCCAGCATTTT
15	NA	TRBV25-1	TRBJ1-5	NA	CASSESFQGRRPQHF	TGTGCCAGCAGTGAATCGTTCCAAGGTCGTCGGCCCCAGCATTTT
14	TRBD2	TRBV20-1	TRBJ2-3	many	CSATTSGGTDTQYF	TGCAGTGCGACAACAAGCGGGGGGACAGATACGCAGTATTTT
14	NA	TRBV7-2	TRBJ1-4	NA	CASSLPGGYEKLFF	TGTGCCAGCAGCTTACCTGGGGGTTATGAAAAACTGTTTTTT
14	TRBD1	TRBV6-4	TRBJ2-3	NA	CASRGGQGGDTPYF	TGTGCCAGCAGGGGGGGACAGGGTGGAGATACGCCGTATTTT
11	TRBD1	TRBV29-1	TRBJ1-2	NA	CSVITGDGYTF	TGCAGCGTTATCACAGGGGACGGCTACACCTTC
12	NA	TRBV7-9	TRBJ2-3	NA	CASGAGTDTQYF	TGTGCCAGCGGTGCTGGCACAGATACGCAGTATTTT
16	NA	TRBV7-9	TRBJ1-2	few	CASSSNRDGIDYGYTF	TGTGCCAGCAGCTCGAACCGGGACGGGATAGACTATGGCTACACCTTC
15	NA	TRBV12-3/TRBV12-4	TRBJ2-3	NA	CASRPELSSTDTQYF	TGTGCCAGCAGACCAGAGTTATCTAGCACAGATACGCAGTATTTT
14	NA	TRBV20-1	TRBJ2-3	few	CSASPRQLTDTQYF	TGCAGTGCTAGCCCCAGACAGTTAACAGATACGCAGTATTTT
15	TRBD1	TRBV9	TRBJ1-2	NA	CASSGDRGQYYGYTF	TGTGCCAGCAGCGGGGACAGGGGGCAGTACTATGGCTACACCTTC
15	NA	TRBV6-1	TRBJ2-5	NA	CASSQGPGNQETQYF	TGTGCCAGCAGTCAAGGCCCGGGAAACCAAGAGACCCAGTACTTC
16	NA	TRBV7-3	TRBJ1-2	NA	CASSLETGKGPYGYTF	TGTGCCAGCAGCTTAGAAACTGGGAAGGGACCCTATGGCTACACCTTC
15	NA	TRBV4-2	TRBJ2-1	NA	CASSQEPYSYNEQFF	TGTGCCAGCAGCCAAGAACCATACTCCTACAATGAGCAGTTCTTC
16	NA	TRBV15	TRBJ1-5	NA	CATSREGLNGNQPQHF	TGTGCCACCAGCAGAGAGGGACTTAATGGCAATCAGCCCCAGCATTTT
15	NA	TRBV14	TRBJ2-6	NA	CASSDRRSGANVLTF	TGTGCCAGCAGCGACCGGCGGTCTGGGGCCAACGTCCTGACTTTC
19	NA	TRBV6-5	TRBJ1-4	few	CASSYPVLPQEHTNEKLFF	TGTGCCAGCAGTTACCCAGTCCTCCCGCAGGAGCACACTAATGAAAAACTGTTTTTT
14	NA	TRBV28	TRBJ1-5	few	CASSLNANNQPQHF	TGTGCCAGCAGTCTCAACGCTAACAATCAGCCCCAGCATTTT
19	TRBD1	TRBV4-3	TRBJ2-1	few	CASSPRRTLTGVPYNEQFF	TGCGCCAGCAGCCCTCGACGAACCCTGACAGGGGTCCCCTACAATGAGCAGTTCTTC
16	TRBD2	TRBV7-9	TRBJ2-7	NA	CASSRGGVLRSYEQYF	TGTGCCAGCAGTCGGGGGGGGGTGCTCAGGTCCTACGAGCAGTACTTC
12	TRBD2	TRBV7-2	TRBJ2-4	many	CASSPPSREQYF	TGTGCCAGCAGCCCCCCCTCGCGGGAGCAGTACTTC
18	NA	TRBV20-1	TRBJ2-1	NA	CSVSWGGIGDIGYNEQFF	TGCAGTGTTTCGTGGGGGGGCATCGGGGACATCGGTTACAATGAGCAGTTCTTC
13	NA	TRBV10-3	TRBJ1-1	NA	CAISTGMNTEAFF	TGTGCCATCAGCACCGGAATGAACACTGAAGCTTTCTTT
15	NA	TRBV7-2	TRBJ1-2	NA	CASSLAGEIGYGYTF	TGTGCCAGCAGCTTAGCGGGGGAAATTGGTTATGGCTACACCTTC
15	NA	TRBV4-2	TRBJ2-3	NA	CASSPRFASTDTQYF	TGTGCCAGCAGCCCCCGTTTCGCTAGCACAGATACGCAGTATTTT
15	TRBD1	TRBV7-6	TRBJ1-2	NA	CASSQPGQGEEGYTF	TGTGCCAGCAGCCAACCCGGACAGGGGGAGGAGGGCTACACCTTC
18	NA	TRBV27	TRBJ2-7	NA	CASSLFFRPTESSYEQYF	TGTGCCAGCAGTTTATTCTTTCGGCCGACAGAAAGCTCCTACGAGCAGTACTTC
18	NA	TRBV4-2	TRBJ2-7	NA	CASSQDLAGHLQIYEQYF	TGTGCCAGCAGCCAAGATCTCGCGGGGCACCTTCAGATATACGAGCAGTACTTC
14	NA	TRBV9	TRBJ1-6	few	CASSVNSRNSPLHF	TGTGCCAGCAGCGTTAACTCGAGGAATTCACCCCTCCACTTT
14	TRBD1	TRBV5-1	TRBJ1-2	NA	CASSTRQGEYGYTF	TGCGCCAGCAGCACACGACAGGGGGAGTATGGCTACACCTTC
16	TRBD2	TRBV7-2	TRBJ2-1	NA	CASSLSGTSGGGEQFF	TGTGCCAGCAGCTTATCCGGGACTAGCGGGGGGGGTGAGCAGTTCTTC
15	TRBD2	TRBV27	TRBJ2-1	NA	CASSLSSGFYNEQFF	TGTGCCAGCAGTCTATCTAGCGGGTTCTACAATGAGCAGTTCTTC
20	NA	TRBV2	TRBJ2-1	NA	CASRDPTGQSTPGGTNEQFF	TGTGCCAGCAGAGACCCCACGGGACAGTCCACACCGGGGGGTACAAATGAGCAGTTCTTC
16	NA	TRBV4-3	TRBJ1-6	NA	CASSQEGPGINSPLHF	TGCGCCAGCAGCCAAGAGGGTCCGGGAATTAATTCACCCCTCCACTTT
13	NA	TRBV7-2	TRBJ2-7	many	CASSLVQFFEQYF	TGTGCCAGCAGCTTAGTTCAGTTTTTCGAGCAGTACTTC
16	NA	TRBV18	TRBJ1-6	NA	CASSPGPSFYNSPLHF	TGTGCCAGCTCACCGGGACCGTCGTTCTATAATTCACCCCTCCACTTT
13	NA	TRBV7-6	TRBJ2-7	few	CASSVGSPYEQYF	TGTGCCAGCAGCGTCGGGTCTCCCTACGAGCAGTACTTC
14	NA	TRBV6-5	TRBJ2-5	few	CASSQPGDEETQYF	TGTGCCAGCAGTCAGCCAGGGGACGAGGAGACCCAGTACTTC
18	TRBD2	TRBV10-3	TRBJ2-7	few	CAISEVRGTSGNSYEQYF	TGTGCCATCAGTGAGGTTAGGGGGACTAGCGGAAACTCCTACGAGCAGTACTTC
15	TRBD1	TRBV9	TRBJ1-2	NA	CASSSRTGGKYGYTF	TGTGCCAGCAGCTCGCGGACAGGGGGAAAATATGGCTACACCTTC
13	NA	TRBV29-1	TRBJ2-7	many	CSVVRTGSYEQYF	TGCAGCGTTGTCCGGACGGGTTCCTACGAGCAGTACTTC
11	NA	TRBV20-1	TRBJ2-1	many	CSATDYNEQFF	TGCAGTGCTACCGACTACAATGAGCAGTTCTTC